Below, 30 T cell receptor beta chains from the same sample are listed, as sequenced in a study of T-cell reconstitution after alpha-beta-depleted transplantation in children. Molecular barcoding with unique molecular identifiers was used for the TCRbeta library. TCRdb redid the calling of the PCR reads with MiXCR, one entry per CDR3 protein. The repertoire holds 150,000 to 250,000 distinct CDR3 sequences, with around 5.9% as singletons. Sequences were derived from PBMCs, sampled before TCRalphabeta/CD19-depleted stem cell transplant. These TCRs come from a girl under three years old with combined immunodeficiency, due to receive a stem cell transplant.

This clonotype was detected a few times. The V and J genes are TRBV12-5 and TRBJ2-1; D is perhaps TRBD1 or TRBD2 (5 bases each). Between the trimmed V and J ends, which lost 0 bases and 5 bases, there was a span of 17 bases. Germline assignment: CDR1 LGHNT and CDR2 FRNRAP. The CDR3 spans 17 residues. The CDR3 loop reads CASGLVRFGAGNNEQFF. CDR3 DNA: TGTGCTAGTGGTTTGGTACGTTTCGGGGCAGGAAACAATGAGCAGTTCTTC.

This clonotype was recorded at least ten times. The chain joins TRBV27 to TRBJ2-7, with D possibly matching TRBD1 (6 bases). V lost 4 bases and J lost 5, with 21 bases in between. The CDR3 has 16 amino acids. Per germline, CDR1 MNHEY and CDR2 SMNVEV (reference sequence). DNA of the CDR3: TGTGCCAGCAGTTCGACGCCCTGGGGGTCAGGGGACGAGCAGTACTTC. It yields the protein CASSSTPWGSGDEQYF.

This clonotype was observed at least ten times. This sequence joins TRBV3-1 and TRBJ2-1, with D hard to call. Trimming took off 1 base at V and 4 bases at J, with 26 bases between the two ends. This CDR3 region has 20 residues. Germline CDR1 is LGHDT and CDR2 is YNNKEL (reference sequence). The CDR3 nucleotides read TGTGCCAGCAGCCAAGGTGTGGGCCAGGTTTACCAGTTACCTTACAATGAGCAGTTCTTC. Amino acid sequence: CASSQGVGQVYQLPYNEQFF.

By share of the sample, this clonotype is large (0.1 to 1%). The chain uses TRBV29-1 and TRBJ2-2, with 9 bases aligning to TRBD2. Germline CDR1 SQVTM, CDR2 ANQGSEA. The CDR3 has 15 amino acids. Trimming removed 6 bases from V and 3 bases from J; junction bases left unmatched: 8. CDR3 protein: CSVVWASGDTGELFF. The DNA of the CDR3 is TGCAGCGTCGTTTGGGCTAGCGGGGACACCGGGGAGCTGTTTTTT.

This chain connects TRBV20-1 to TRBJ2-1; 7 bases are a match to TRBD1. The V and J ends lost 1 base and 7 bases, in that order; junction bases with no gene match: 22. The CDR3 length is 19 residues. Looked up from germline, CDR1 is DFQATT and CDR2 is SNEGSKA (reference sequence). CDR3 amino acids: CSARAWGFTGENTLNEQFF. The CDR3, as DNA: TGCAGTGCTAGAGCCTGGGGGTTTACAGGGGAAAATACTTTGAATGAGCAGTTCTTC.

This clonotype has a count of ten or more. This chain connects TRBV3-1 to TRBJ2-7; a weak D match, TRBD2 (6 bases). V was clipped by 4 bases and J by 3 bases, with 19 bases between them. This CDR3 has 16 amino acids. Germline V gene sequence: CDR1 LGHDT, CDR2 YNNKEL (reference sequence). CDR3 protein: CASSPEVGGKLYEQYF. The CDR3 DNA sequence: TGTGCCAGCAGCCCCGAAGTAGGCGGGAAGCTCTACGAGCAGTACTTC.

This clonotype was recorded at least ten times. The chain has TRBV6-2 or TRBV6-3 and TRBJ2-7; TRBD2 aligns across 9 bases. Trimming took 2 bases from V and 4 from J; bases not matched to a gene: 6. Germline lookup yields CDR1 MNHEY and CDR2 SVGEGT. The CDR3 length is 15 residues. The CDR3 here is CASSYGTSLNYEQYF. The CDR3 DNA follows: TGTGCCAGCAGTTACGGGACTAGCTTGAATTACGAGCAGTACTTC.

This clonotype showed up many times. This rearrangement joins TRBV29-1 to TRBJ2-1; 10 nucleotides line up with TRBD1. In germline, CDR1 is SQVTM, CDR2 ANQGSEA. This CDR3 region has 15 residues. V gave up 4 bases and J gave up 5 bases; unmatched junction bases: 8. CDR3: CSVVNLGTGDNEQFF. As DNA, the CDR3 is TGCAGCGTTGTTAATTTGGGGACAGGGGACAATGAGCAGTTCTTC.

The sample holds many counts of this clonotype. The rearrangement joins TRBV7-2 to TRBJ1-5; TRBD1 aligns across 8 bases. The CDR3 runs 16 residues. J lost 1 base, V lost 1 base, and 3 bases had no gene match. Germline V CDR1 and CDR2: SGHTA, FQGNSA. The CDR3 reads CASSLGTGMSNQPQHF. DNA of the CDR3: TGTGCCAGCAGCTTAGGGACAGGGATGAGCAATCAGCCCCAGCATTTT.

This clonotype was counted at least ten times. The chain carries TRBV7-3 and TRBJ2-1; 8 bases agree with TRBD2. The CDR3 runs 15 residues. Germline V CDR1 and CDR2: SGHTA, FQGTGA. V was pared by 4 bases and J by 7 bases, with 9 bases of the junction left unmatched. The CDR3 DNA reads TGTGCCAGCAGCTCCACCAGCGGGAGAAGTAATGAGCAGTTCTTC. Residues: CASSSTSGRSNEQFF.

This clonotype was picked up many times. The chain has TRBV20-1 and TRBJ2-7; D is undetermined. The V gene's germline CDR1 is DFQATT and CDR2 SNEGSKA (reference sequence). V dropped 3 bases and J dropped 3 bases, with 12 bases sitting between them. The CDR3 runs to 13 residues. The CDR3 sequence: CSASIAVNYEQYF. The CDR3 DNA reads as TGCAGTGCTAGTATCGCAGTAAACTACGAGCAGTACTTC.

This clonotype was found many times. The chain has TRBV29-1 and TRBJ2-1, with TRBD2 identical over 7 bases. J lost 8 bases, V lost 7 bases, and 14 bases had no gene match. Germline CDR1 reads SQVTM; CDR2 reads ANQGSEA. CDR3 size: 14 residues. The CDR3 reads CSAHFAGVKDEQFF. DNA of the CDR3: TGCAGCGCCCACTTTGCGGGAGTCAAAGATGAGCAGTTCTTC.

The table lists this clonotype with many counts. The chain joins TRBV29-1 to TRBJ2-1; no clear D gene. The CDR3 loop spans 14 amino acids. Deletions cut 5 bases from V and 2 bases from J, with 13 bases between. The V gene's germline CDR1 is SQVTM and CDR2 ANQGSEA. The CDR3 DNA reads TGCAGCGTTTTTCTCGCTCGTGCCTACAATGAGCAGTTCTTC. Amino acids: CSVFLARAYNEQFF.

This clonotype has at least ten counts. This sequence joins TRBV28 and TRBJ2-7; 8 bases map to TRBD1. Losses at the gene ends were 6 bases for V and 3 bases for J; bases not matched to a gene: 10. Germline CDR1 is MDHEN and CDR2 is SYDVKM. CDR3 length: 15 amino acids. CDR3 in amino acids: CASSKTGASNYEQYF. Here the CDR3 DNA reads TGTGCCAGCAGCAAGACAGGGGCGAGCAACTACGAGCAGTACTTC.

This clonotype was observed at least ten times. The chain carries TRBV15 and TRBJ2-3; D not resolved. Germline V gene lookup returns CDR1 LNHNV and CDR2 YYDKDF (reference sequence). The germline V and J ends were trimmed by 8 bases and 0 bases, with 15 bases remaining between them. The CDR3 totals 15 residues. The CDR3 protein is CATDLTSTSTDTQYF. CDR3 in DNA: TGTGCCACCGACCTGACTTCAACTAGCACAGATACGCAGTATTTT.

Ten or more counts support this clonotype. The rearrangement links TRBV9 to TRBJ2-7; 8 nucleotides align to TRBD1. Germline trimming cut 2 bases from V and 3 bases from J; bases unmatched to any gene: 4. Germline V gives CDR1 SGDLS, CDR2 YYNGEE. CDR3 length: 14 residues. The CDR3 coding sequence is TGTGCCAGCAGCGTGGACAGGGTCAACTACGAGCAGTACTTC. Translating gives CASSVDRVNYEQYF.

This clonotype has at least ten counts. The CDR3 loop is CASSLASHFKWASYEQYF. In nucleotides, the CDR3 is TGTGCCAGCAGCTTAGCGAGTCACTTTAAGTGGGCCTCCTACGAGCAGTACTTC. The chain couples TRBV7-8 to TRBJ2-7; D uncertain. V was shortened by 0 bases and J by 0 bases, with 18 bases between the two germline ends. The CDR3 covers 18 residues. Germline assignment: CDR1 SGHVS and CDR2 FQNEAQ. Full variable domain (remainder filled in from reference TRBV7-8 and TRBJ2-7): GAGVSQSPRYKVAKRGQDVALRCDPISGHVSLFWYQQALGQGPEFLTYFQNEAQLDKSGLPSDRFFAERPEGSVSTLKIQRTQQEDSAVYLCASSLASHFKWASYEQYFGPGTRLTVT.

In this sample, this clonotype turned up once. The gene calls are TRBV9 and TRBJ2-3, with a weak D call TRBD2 (6 bases). The V gene's germline CDR1 is SGDLS and CDR2 YYNGEE. The CDR3 is 18 residues long. The V end lost 4 bases, the J end lost 4 bases, and 25 bases lay between the germline ends. This CDR3 reads CASSPTSSPTISPDTQYF. Written as DNA, the CDR3 is TGTGCCAGCAGCCCTACTAGCAGCCCCACGATTTCCCCAGATACGCAGTATTTT.

This clonotype was recorded at least ten times. This rearrangement joins TRBV2 to TRBJ2-7; D uncertain. Looked up from germline, CDR1 is SNHLY and CDR2 is FYNNEI. V lost 0 bases to trimming and J lost 8 bases, with 11 bases between them. This CDR3 has 13 amino acids. CDR3 loop: CASSEAGSFKQYF. CDR3 DNA: TGTGCCAGCAGTGAAGCGGGGTCTTTCAAGCAGTACTTC.

This clonotype appeared many times. The chain employs TRBV20-1 and TRBJ2-1, with D perhaps being TRBD1 or TRBD2 (5 bases each). The CDR3 is 15 residues long. CDR1 is DFQATT and CDR2 is SNEGSKA in the germline V gene (reference sequence). Trimming pared 4 bases from V and 4 bases from J, leaving 17 bases between. The CDR3 here is CSAIGDGAQYNEQFF. Here the CDR3 DNA reads TGCAGTGCTATTGGGGACGGGGCGCAATACAATGAGCAGTTCTTC.

This clonotype occurred a few times. This chain joins TRBV24-1 and TRBJ2-1; the match to TRBD2 covers 8 bases. The junction had 6 bases not matched to a gene; V was cut back by 3 bases and J by 0 bases. The germline CDR1 and CDR2 sequences are KGHDR and SFDVKD. This CDR3 is built from 17 residues. CDR3 amino acids: CATSDLPGGGSYNEQFF. For the CDR3, the DNA is TGTGCCACCAGTGATCTCCCGGGGGGGGGCTCCTACAATGAGCAGTTCTTC.

This clonotype has more than one count but fewer than ten. This chain connects TRBV11-2 to TRBJ1-2; TRBD1 matches 7 bases. Per germline, CDR1 SGHAT and CDR2 FQNNGV. CDR3 length: 15 residues. With V trimmed by 5 bases and J by 4 bases, 10 bases remained unmatched. In nucleotides, the CDR3 is TGTGCCAGCAGCATTACCTCGGGACAGTCCTATGGCTACACCTTC. It is translated as CASSITSGQSYGYTF.

This clonotype has a count of ten or more. The CDR3 DNA reads as TGCAGCGTTGAGACAGGGAGGAGCTCCTACAATGAGCAGTTCTTC. Translating gives CSVETGRSSYNEQFF. The V gene is TRBV29-1, the J gene TRBJ2-1, with a weak D call TRBD1 (7 bases). Between the trimmed V and J ends, which lost 3 bases and 0 bases, there was a span of 12 bases. There are 15 residues in the CDR3. The V gene's germline CDR1 is SQVTM and CDR2 ANQGSEA.

The chain joins TRBV12-3 or TRBV12-4 to TRBJ1-2, with unresolved D. The CDR3 length is 14 residues. V lost 4 bases to trimming and J lost 2 bases, with 11 bases between them. The CDR3 loop is CASSSNSINYGYTF. CDR3 sequence (DNA): TGTGCCAGCAGTTCCAACAGTATCAACTATGGCTACACCTTC.

This clonotype was seen repeatedly, ten times or more. The V gene is TRBV28, the J gene TRBJ2-2; no clear D. Deletions cut 4 bases from V and 6 bases from J, with 3 bases between. Germline lookup yields CDR1 MDHEN and CDR2 SYDVKM. The CDR3 covers 11 residues. The CDR3 here is CASSSAGELFF. For the CDR3, the DNA is TGTGCCAGCAGTTCAGCCGGGGAGCTGTTTTTT.

This sequence joins TRBV21-1 and TRBJ2-7; TRBD2 is the table's D call and was not checked against the DNA. TRBV21-1 is a pseudogene segment. CDR3 length: 15 residues. The CDR3 is CAMGPRLGVVDEQYF. CDR3 DNA sequence: TGTGCCATGGGCCCCCGGCTCGGCGTCGTGGACGAGCAGTACTTC.

This chain joins TRBV20-1 and TRBJ2-1; D is unclear. The CDR3 totals 14 residues. V was pared by 5 bases and J by 5 bases, with 16 bases between. The germline V gene has CDR1 DFQATT and CDR2 SNEGSKA (reference sequence). CDR3: CSAVWSAHDNEQFF. CDR3 DNA: TGCAGTGCTGTCTGGAGCGCCCACGACAATGAGCAGTTCTTC.

The chain uses TRBV18 and TRBJ2-7, with TRBD1 as a possible D gene (6 bases). V was trimmed by 6 bases and J by 6 bases, leaving 18 bases between them. Germline CDR1 KGHSH, CDR2 LQKENI. The CDR3 loop spans 14 amino acids. Here the CDR3 DNA reads TGTGCCAGCTCCGTAAGTGGGGGCAAGAGCGAGCAGTACTTC. Translation: CASSVSGGKSEQYF.

This chain joins TRBV13 and TRBJ2-1; TRBD2 matches 8 bases. This CDR3 spans 16 amino acids. The J segment lost 4 bases and the V segment lost 5 bases, leaving 10 bases of the junction unmatched. Germline CDR1 and CDR2: PRHDT and FYEKMQ (reference sequence). The CDR3 reads CASSLQGGRPYNEQFF. The DNA of the CDR3 is TGTGCCAGCAGCCTCCAAGGCGGGAGGCCTTACAATGAGCAGTTCTTC.

The table lists this clonotype with many counts. The chain uses TRBV24-1 and TRBJ2-1; weak D call: TRBD1 (6 bases). Trimming took off 8 bases at V and 2 bases at J, with 12 bases between the two ends. CDR3 length: 14 amino acids. The germline CDR1 and CDR2 sequences are KGHDR and SFDVKD. DNA of the CDR3: TGTGCCACCATGGACAGTCGGGCCTACAATGAGCAGTTCTTC. Translating it yields CATMDSRAYNEQFF.